What follows are 8 T cell receptor beta chains derived from one specimen sequenced in a study of T cell changes during pregnancy in multiple sclerosis. The protocol was immunoSEQ multiplex PCR, while the TCRdb copy is restricted to in-frame clones and leaves out a portion. The profile shows roughly 40,000 clones, 75% to 95% of them singletons. The specimen comprised CD4+ T cells from peripheral blood mononuclear cells, sampled after pregnancy. Source of these receptors: a female donor in good health, enrolled as a control in a pregnancy study.

The genes are TRBV12-5 and TRBJ2-5, with 7 bases identical to TRBD2. V lost 3 bases, J lost 1 base, and 8 bases stayed unmatched. Germline V gives CDR1 LGHNT, CDR2 FRNRAP. This CDR3 is 16 amino acids long. The CDR3 DNA reads TGTGCTAGTGGTTTCGGGTTAGCGGGCACCCAAGAGACCCAGTACTTC. Its translation: CASGFGLAGTQETQYF.

This chain links TRBV5-6 with TRBJ2-5, with 8 bases fitting TRBD1. Trimming took 4 bases from V and 5 from J; bases not matched to a gene: 7. CDR1 and CDR2 (germline): SGHDT, YYEEEE. The CDR3 loop spans 14 amino acids. CDR3 protein: CASSRQGKWETQYF. For the CDR3, the DNA is TGTGCCAGCAGCCGACAGGGGAAGTGGGAGACCCAGTACTTC. The full variable domain, its missing parts supplied by reference TRBV5-6 and TRBJ2-5, is DAGVTQSPTHLIKTRGQQVTLRCSPKSGHDTVSWYQQALGQGPQFIFQYYEEEERQRGNFPDRFSGHQFPNYSSELNVNALLLGDSALYLCASSRQGKWETQYFGPGTRLLVL.

The chain carries TRBV19 and TRBJ2-3; TRBD2 matches 12 bases. The J segment lost 5 bases and the V segment lost 7 bases, leaving 10 bases of the junction unmatched. The CDR3 covers 16 residues. Germline assignment: CDR1 LNHDA and CDR2 SQIVND (reference sequence). The CDR3: CASTLGLAGDGDTQYF. The CDR3 DNA sequence: TGTGCCAGTACTCTGGGACTAGCGGGTGATGGAGATACGCAGTATTTT. The whole variable domain, filled in from reference TRBV19 and TRBJ2-3, reads DGGITQSPKYLFRKEGQNVTLSCEQNLNHDAMYWYRQDPGQGLRLIYYSQIVNDFQKGDIAEGYSVSREKKESFPLTVTSAQKNPTAFYLCASTLGLAGDGDTQYFGPGTRLTVL.

This rearrangement joins TRBV6-4 to TRBJ2-1, with D tentatively TRBD2 (6 bases). Trimming removed 4 bases at V and 1 base at J, with 14 bases between. Germline V CDR1 and CDR2: MRHNA, SNTAGT. The CDR3 runs 16 residues. CDR3 in amino acids: CASSASGLASYNEQFF. The CDR3 region has the DNA TGTGCCAGCAGTGCCTCGGGGCTAGCGTCCTACAATGAGCAGTTCTTC.

CDR3 bases: TGTGCCAGCAGCCGCTCACTAGCGCCGACCTACAATGAGCAGTTCTTC. It encodes CASSRSLAPTYNEQFF. The chain has TRBV14 and TRBJ2-1; 7 nucleotides line up with TRBD2. Looked up from germline, CDR1 is SGHDN and CDR2 is FVKESK. V was pared by 4 bases and J by 2 bases, with 8 bases of the junction left unmatched. The CDR3 spans 16 residues.

The chain employs TRBV5-4 and TRBJ2-5; D perhaps matches TRBD2 (5 bases). V dropped 9 bases and J dropped 3 bases, with 6 bases sitting between them. This CDR3 comprises 10 residues. Germline CDR1 SGHNT, CDR2 YYREEE (reference sequence). CDR3 sequence reads: CATGKETQYF. The CDR3 coding sequence is TGTGCCACCGGGAAAGAGACCCAGTACTTC.

This clone was seen a handful of times. The rearrangement links TRBV1 to TRBJ1-5. TRBV1 corresponds to a pseudogene. The CDR3 totals 13 residues. CDR3 protein: CTSSRERRQPQHF. CDR3 nucleotides: TGCACCAGCAGCCGGGAGAGGCGTCAGCCCCAGCATTTT.

In nucleotides, the CDR3 is TGTGCCAGCAGTTTGCGACAGAAAGCTTTCTTT. Residues: CASSLRQKAFF. This sequence joins TRBV28 and TRBJ1-1; a possible D gene is TRBD1 (5 bases). Germline CDR1 and CDR2: MDHEN and SYDVKM. This CDR3 comprises 11 residues. Trimming shortened V by 3 bases and J by 9 bases, and 8 bases separated the two germline ends.